This is a list of T cell receptor beta chains from one sample in a study of shared clonotypes between healthy human individuals. The data were produced by immunoSEQ multiplex PCR, yet TCRdb's version contains in-frame clones alone and is incomplete. Of some 450,000 clones listed, around 77% are singletons. Sequenced input: PBMCs. These receptors were collected from a woman in her forties in good health. Some clones in this sample may be carry-over from other donors' samples. CDR3s include the opening cysteine and the closing phenylalanine or tryptophan. D genes are given only for firm matches. Clone size is not always given. Where it is, it says once, few, many or a class for expanded clones.

v_call	cdr3_length	d_call	clone_size	j_call	cdr3_nt	cdr3_aa
TRBV18	15	TRBD1	NA	TRBJ2-4	TGTGCCAGCTCACCGTCGACAGGGGGCGAAAACATTCAGTACTTC	CASSPSTGGENIQYF
TRBV10-3	14	NA	NA	TRBJ2-5	TGTGCCATCAGTGAGTCGAAGGGTTCTCAGACCCAGTACTTC	CAISESKGSQTQYF
TRBV14	16	TRBD2	few	TRBJ2-7	TGTGCCAGCAGCCCCGGACTAGCGGGAGGTCTCTACGAGCAGTACTTC	CASSPGLAGGLYEQYF
TRBV25-1	15	TRBD2	NA	TRBJ2-7	TGTGCCAGCACCCTGTGGGGGGGGTGCCCTTACGAGCAGTACTTC	CASTLWGGCPYEQYF
TRBV2	15	TRBD1	few	TRBJ1-2	TGTGCCAGCAGGAACTTTGGCAGGGGGGAACGGGGCTACACCTTC	CASRNFGRGERGYTF
TRBV5-1	17	NA	NA	TRBJ2-5	TGCGCCAGCAGCGCCCTTGGCAGATCAGACCAACAAGAGACCCAGTACTTC	CASSALGRSDQQETQYF
TRBV7-6	17	TRBD2	NA	TRBJ2-2	TGTGCCAGCAGCCCTTCCTTTACTAGCGTAAACACCGGGGAGCTGTTTTTT	CASSPSFTSVNTGELFF
TRBV11-1	14	NA	NA	TRBJ1-5	TGTGCCAGCAGCCAGGACGGTAGCAATCAGCCCCAGCATTTT	CASSQDGSNQPQHF
TRBV29-1	15	NA	NA	TRBJ1-4	TGCAGCGTTGGAGGGCAGGGAAGAACTAATGAAAAACTGTTTTTT	CSVGGQGRTNEKLFF
TRBV10-3	15	NA	NA	TRBJ2-7	TGTGCCATCAGTGAGAGAGGCGGGTCTTCCTACGAGCAGTACTTC	CAISERGGSSYEQYF
TRBV19	15	NA	NA	TRBJ1-2	TGTGCCAGTAGGCTTCTGGCGCGTGACTACTATGGCTACACCTTC	CASRLLARDYYGYTF
TRBV6-5	15	TRBD1	NA	TRBJ2-1	TGTGCCAGCAGTTACGACAGGGGGGGATACAATGAGCAGTTCTTC	CASSYDRGGYNEQFF
TRBV18	17	TRBD1	NA	TRBJ1-1	TGTGCCAGCTCACCCGCTTTCGAGGGACAGCAGAACACTGAAGCTTTCTTT	CASSPAFEGQQNTEAFF
TRBV14	14	NA	NA	TRBJ1-1	TGTGCCAGCAGCCCCGGGGGTGGGAACACTGAAGCTTTCTTT	CASSPGGGNTEAFF
TRBV7-8	15	NA	NA	TRBJ2-7	TGTGCCAGCAGCTTAGAACAGGGCTCGGCCTACGAGCAGTACTTC	CASSLEQGSAYEQYF
TRBV29-1	14	NA	once	TRBJ2-5	TGCAGCGTTGAGTCTCCCAGGGAAGAGGAGACCCAGTACTTC	CSVESPREEETQYF
TRBV5-1	16	NA	NA	TRBJ2-5	TGCGCCAGCAGCCCCCCCAGGGCGGGGTACCAAGAGACCCAGTACTTC	CASSPPRAGYQETQYF
TRBV28	15	NA	NA	TRBJ2-7	TGTGCCAGCAGTGAGCAGCTCGGTTTCCATTACGAGCAGTACTTC	CASSEQLGFHYEQYF
TRBV10-3	13	NA	NA	TRBJ2-5	TGTGCCATCCTAGAAGGCAACCAAGAGACCCAGTACTTC	CAILEGNQETQYF
TRBV14	15	TRBD1	many	TRBJ2-5	TGTGCCAGCAGCCTTTGGACAGGGGGCTTGGAGACCCAGTACTTC	CASSLWTGGLETQYF
TRBV28	15	TRBD2	few	TRBJ2-7	TGTGCCAGCAGCCCACCGGGAGGGGGGCCGACCGGGCAGTACTTC	CASSPPGGGPTGQYF
TRBV2	14	TRBD2	once	TRBJ2-1	TGTGCCAGCACCTACACTAGCGGAAAGAATGAGCAGTTCTTC	CASTYTSGKNEQFF
TRBV30	13	TRBD2	NA	TRBJ2-1	TGTGCCTGTACTAGCGGTCCTTACAATGAGCAGTTCTTC	CACTSGPYNEQFF
TRBV7-2	16	TRBD2	NA	TRBJ2-5	TGTGCCAGCAGCTGGGGACTAGCGGGAGGTGTGGAGACCCAGTACTTC	CASSWGLAGGVETQYF
TRBV5-1	14	NA	NA	TRBJ2-5	TGCGCCAGCAGCTTGGTGGGCAGGGAGGAGACCCAGTACTTC	CASSLVGREETQYF
TRBV7-9	15	NA	NA	TRBJ2-1	TGTGCCAGCCAAGGGGCTGGGAGCTCCTACAATGAGCAGTTCTTC	CASQGAGSSYNEQFF
TRBV27	15	NA	NA	TRBJ2-2	TGTGCCAGCAGATTTCTCGGTCCTAACACCGGGGAGCTGTTTTTT	CASRFLGPNTGELFF
TRBV19	13	TRBD1	NA	TRBJ1-1	TGTGCCAGTACTCTGACAGGGGAATACGAAGCTTTCTTT	CASTLTGEYEAFF
TRBV11-2	14	NA	NA	TRBJ2-7	TGTGCCAGCAGCTTAGATCAGGTAGCGGTCGAGCAGTACTTC	CASSLDQVAVEQYF
TRBV19	20	TRBD2	NA	TRBJ2-1	TGTGCCAGTAGTTTTTCCCCCGGACTAGCGGGAGCACTACTGGGGAATGAGCAGTTCTTC	CASSFSPGLAGALLGNEQFF
TRBV7-3	14	NA	NA	TRBJ2-2	TGTGCCAGCAGCCAGGAGGCATCTACCGGGGAGCTGTTTTTT	CASSQEASTGELFF
TRBV7-9	15	TRBD1	NA	TRBJ2-1	TGTGCCAGCAGCTTACGCCCGGGACAGGGCTATGAGCAGTTCTTC	CASSLRPGQGYEQFF
TRBV7-3	13	NA	NA	TRBJ2-7	TGTGCCAGCAGCTTAACGGACGGTTACGAGCAGTACTTC	CASSLTDGYEQYF
TRBV7-9	16	TRBD1	NA	TRBJ2-1	TGTGCCAGCAGCCCAGGGCGGACAGGGGTATACAATGAGCAGTTCTTC	CASSPGRTGVYNEQFF
TRBV19	12	NA	NA	TRBJ1-2	TGTGCCAGTAGTATCGGCGGGGCTGGCTACACCTTC	CASSIGGAGYTF
TRBV30	14	TRBD1	NA	TRBJ1-3	TGTGCCCGGAGACAGGGTTACTCTGGAAGCACCATATATTTT	CARRQGYSGSTIYF
TRBV6-1	15	NA	NA	TRBJ2-7	TGTGCCAGCACCTCAGGGGAAAGTGGGTCCTACGAGCAGTACTTC	CASTSGESGSYEQYF
TRBV6-6	14	NA	NA	TRBJ1-5	TGTGCCAGCAGTCCCTACGGGGGGAATCAGCCCCAGCATTTT	CASSPYGGNQPQHF
TRBV10-1	14	TRBD2	NA	TRBJ2-1	TGCGCCAGCAGTGGGGGGGGACTTCGCAATGAGCAGTTCTTC	CASSGGGLRNEQFF
TRBV28	12	NA	NA	TRBJ1-4	TGTGCCAGCAGTACACTGAATGAAAAACTGTTTTTT	CASSTLNEKLFF
TRBV19	16	NA	NA	TRBJ1-5	TGTGCCAGTAGCGGGCGGCCTGGGGCTAGCAATCAGCCCCAGCATTTT	CASSGRPGASNQPQHF
TRBV10-3	12	NA	few	TRBJ2-3	TGTGCCACCGGGACATCGACAGATACGCAGTATTTT	CATGTSTDTQYF
TRBV27	15	TRBD2	once	TRBJ2-1	TGTGCCAGCAGTTGGGGCGGACTAGCGGGAAGTGAGCAGTTCTTC	CASSWGGLAGSEQFF
TRBV19	13	NA	few	TRBJ2-7	TGTGCCAGTAGTCCGTATCGAGGGTACGAGCAGTACTTC	CASSPYRGYEQYF
TRBV5-1	14	NA	NA	TRBJ2-2	TGCGCCAGCAGCTTGGAGGGAAGCACCGGGGAGCTGTTTTTT	CASSLEGSTGELFF
TRBV18	20	TRBD2	NA	TRBJ2-5	TGTGCCAGCTCACCGGAAGCGGGAGGGCCGAATTGGTCCCCCGAAGAGACCCAGTACTTC	CASSPEAGGPNWSPEETQYF
TRBV27	14	NA	once	TRBJ2-3	TGTGCCAGCAGTTTCCGGGACGACACAGATACGCAGTATTTT	CASSFRDDTDTQYF
TRBV9	13	NA	NA	TRBJ2-1	TGTGCCAGCAGCCCTGGGACAAACAATGAGCAGTTCTTC	CASSPGTNNEQFF
TRBV19	13	NA	NA	TRBJ2-7	TGTGCCAGCGGAAGGGACGGAGGCCACGAGCAGTACTTC	CASGRDGGHEQYF
TRBV10-2	15	TRBD2	few	TRBJ2-1	TGCGCCAGCAGTCTCGGAGCGGGAGTGGGTAATGAGCAGTTCTTC	CASSLGAGVGNEQFF
TRBV13	14	TRBD1	few	TRBJ2-7	TGTGCCAGCAGCCTGACAGGGGACTCCTACGAGCAGTACTTC	CASSLTGDSYEQYF
TRBV19	16	TRBD2	once	TRBJ2-1	TGTGCCAGTAGTATAATGGCTAGCGGGATCGGGAATGAGCAGTTCTTC	CASSIMASGIGNEQFF